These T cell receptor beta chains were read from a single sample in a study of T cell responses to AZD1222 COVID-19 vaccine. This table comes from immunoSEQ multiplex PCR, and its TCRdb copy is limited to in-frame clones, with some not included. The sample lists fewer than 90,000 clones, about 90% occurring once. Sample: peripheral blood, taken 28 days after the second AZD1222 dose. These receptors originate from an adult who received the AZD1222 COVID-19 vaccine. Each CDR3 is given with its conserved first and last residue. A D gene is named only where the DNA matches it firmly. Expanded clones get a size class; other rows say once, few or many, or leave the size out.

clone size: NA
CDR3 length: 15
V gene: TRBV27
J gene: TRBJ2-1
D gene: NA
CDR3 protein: CASGSSRVRNNEQFF
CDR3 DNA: TGTGCCAGCGGTTCAAGTCGGGTGAGGAACAATGAGCAGTTCTTC

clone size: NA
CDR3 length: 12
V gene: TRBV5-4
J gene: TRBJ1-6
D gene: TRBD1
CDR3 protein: CAMGTAPGPLHF
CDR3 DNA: TGTGCCATGGGGACAGCCCCAGGTCCCCTCCACTTT

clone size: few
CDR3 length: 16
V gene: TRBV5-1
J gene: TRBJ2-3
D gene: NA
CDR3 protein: CASSPEGGLSTDTQYF
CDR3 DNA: TGCGCCAGCAGCCCGGAGGGCGGGTTGAGCACAGATACGCAGTATTTT

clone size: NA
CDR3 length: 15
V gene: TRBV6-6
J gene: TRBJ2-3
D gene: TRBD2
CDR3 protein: CASTASGRSADTQYF
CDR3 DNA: TGTGCCAGCACAGCCAGCGGGAGGAGCGCAGATACGCAGTATTTT

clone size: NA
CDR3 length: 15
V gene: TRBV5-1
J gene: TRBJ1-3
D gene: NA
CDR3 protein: CASSTVGVGRNTIYF
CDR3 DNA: TGCGCCAGCAGCACAGTGGGCGTGGGTCGAAACACCATATATTTT

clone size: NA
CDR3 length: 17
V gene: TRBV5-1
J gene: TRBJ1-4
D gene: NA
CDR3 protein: CASSSEGRGSFNEKLFF
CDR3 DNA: TGCGCCAGCAGCTCCGAGGGCAGGGGCTCATTTAATGAAAAACTGTTTTTT

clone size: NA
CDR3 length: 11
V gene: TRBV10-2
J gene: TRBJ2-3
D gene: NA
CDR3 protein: CASSDTDTQYF
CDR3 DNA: TGCGCCAGCAGTGACACAGATACGCAGTATTTT

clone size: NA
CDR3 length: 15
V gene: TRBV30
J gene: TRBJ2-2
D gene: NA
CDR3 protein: CAWSVRGADTGELFF
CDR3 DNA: TGTGCCTGGAGTGTACGGGGCGCGGACACCGGGGAGCTGTTTTTT

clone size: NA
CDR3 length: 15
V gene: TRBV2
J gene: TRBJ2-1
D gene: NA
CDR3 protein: CASSTPGGRDNEQFF
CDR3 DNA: TGTGCCAGCAGCACACCGGGCGGGCGGGACAATGAGCAGTTCTTC

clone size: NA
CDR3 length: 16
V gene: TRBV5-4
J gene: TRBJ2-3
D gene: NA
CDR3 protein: CASSQAGTKFTDTQYF
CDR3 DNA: TGTGCCAGCAGCCAAGCCGGGACAAAATTCACAGATACGCAGTATTTT

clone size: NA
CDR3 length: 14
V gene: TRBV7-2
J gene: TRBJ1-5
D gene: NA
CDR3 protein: CASTPGHSNQPQHF
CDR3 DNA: TGTGCCAGCACCCCAGGGCATAGCAATCAGCCCCAGCATTTT

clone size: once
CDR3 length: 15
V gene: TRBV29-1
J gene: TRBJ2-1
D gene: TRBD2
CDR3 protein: CSVKPYSGIYNEQFF
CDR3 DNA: TGCAGCGTTAAACCTTATAGCGGGATCTACAATGAGCAGTTCTTC

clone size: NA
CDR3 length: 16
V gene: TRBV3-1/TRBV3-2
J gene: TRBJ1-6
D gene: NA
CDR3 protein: CASSQVSGTPGSPLHF
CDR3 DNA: TGTGCCAGCAGCCAAGTATCAGGGACTCCTGGGTCACCCCTCCACTTT

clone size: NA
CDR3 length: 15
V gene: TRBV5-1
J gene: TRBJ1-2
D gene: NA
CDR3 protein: CASSLASGRLYGYTF
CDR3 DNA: TGCGCCAGCAGCTTGGCTTCAGGGAGACTCTATGGCTACACCTTC

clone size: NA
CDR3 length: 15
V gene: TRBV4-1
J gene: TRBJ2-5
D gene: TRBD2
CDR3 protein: CASSTMGGKGETQYF
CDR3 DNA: TGCGCCAGCAGCACGATGGGGGGGAAAGGAGAGACCCAGTACTTC

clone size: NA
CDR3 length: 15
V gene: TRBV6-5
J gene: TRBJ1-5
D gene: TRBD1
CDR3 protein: CASSTTGTGNQPQHF
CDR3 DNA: TGTGCCAGCAGTACGACAGGGACAGGCAATCAGCCCCAGCATTTT

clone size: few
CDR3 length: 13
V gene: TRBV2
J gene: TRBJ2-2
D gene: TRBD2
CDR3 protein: CASRLAEAGELFF
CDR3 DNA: TGTGCCAGCAGGCTAGCGGAAGCCGGGGAGCTGTTTTTT

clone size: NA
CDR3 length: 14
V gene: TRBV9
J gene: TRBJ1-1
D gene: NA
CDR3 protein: CASSVVIGATEAFF
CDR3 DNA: TGTGCCAGCAGCGTAGTGATTGGGGCCACTGAAGCTTTCTTT

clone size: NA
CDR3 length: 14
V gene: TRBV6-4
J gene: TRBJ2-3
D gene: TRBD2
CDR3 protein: CASSVAGGPDTQYF
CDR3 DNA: TGTGCCAGCAGTGTAGCGGGAGGGCCAGATACGCAGTATTTT

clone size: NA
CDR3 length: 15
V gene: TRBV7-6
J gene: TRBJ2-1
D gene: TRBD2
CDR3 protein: CASSLAALARNEQFF
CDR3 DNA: TGTGCCAGCAGCTTAGCTGCACTAGCGAGAAATGAGCAGTTCTTC

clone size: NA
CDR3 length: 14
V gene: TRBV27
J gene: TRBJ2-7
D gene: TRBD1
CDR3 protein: CATSPGTARGEQYF
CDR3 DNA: TGTGCCACTTCCCCCGGGACAGCCCGCGGCGAGCAGTACTTC

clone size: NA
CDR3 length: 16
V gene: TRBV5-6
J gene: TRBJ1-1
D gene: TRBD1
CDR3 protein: CASSLGPGQVNTEAFF
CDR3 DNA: TGTGCCAGCAGCTTGGGACCCGGACAGGTCAACACTGAAGCTTTCTTT

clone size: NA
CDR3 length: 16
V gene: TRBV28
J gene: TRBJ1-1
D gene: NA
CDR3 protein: CASSLTLGGANTEAFF
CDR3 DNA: TGTGCCAGCAGTCTAACCCTTGGAGGGGCCAACACTGAAGCTTTCTTT

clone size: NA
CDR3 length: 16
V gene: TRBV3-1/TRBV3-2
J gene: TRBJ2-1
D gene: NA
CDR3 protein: CASSPPLPSSYNEQFF
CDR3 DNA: TGTGCCAGCAGCCCGCCGTTGCCCAGCTCCTACAATGAGCAGTTCTTC

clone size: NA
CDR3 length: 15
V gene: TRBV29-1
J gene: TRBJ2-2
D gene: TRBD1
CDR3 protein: CSVDRGTGGTGELFF
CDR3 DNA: TGCAGCGTGGACCGAGGGACAGGGGGCACCGGGGAGCTGTTTTTT

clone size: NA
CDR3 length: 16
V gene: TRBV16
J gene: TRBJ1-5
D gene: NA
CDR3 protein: CASSLQNRHPNQPQHF
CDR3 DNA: TGTGCCAGCAGCCTCCAGAACCGGCACCCGAATCAGCCCCAGCATTTT

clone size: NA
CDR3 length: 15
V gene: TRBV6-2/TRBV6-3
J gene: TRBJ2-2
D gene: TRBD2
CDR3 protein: CASSTSGSQTGELFF
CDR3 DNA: TGTGCCAGCAGTACTAGCGGGAGCCAGACCGGGGAGCTGTTTTTT

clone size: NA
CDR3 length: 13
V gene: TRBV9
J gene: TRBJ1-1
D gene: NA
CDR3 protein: CASSPGRNTEAFF
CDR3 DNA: TGTGCCAGCAGCCCAGGGAGGAACACTGAAGCTTTCTTT

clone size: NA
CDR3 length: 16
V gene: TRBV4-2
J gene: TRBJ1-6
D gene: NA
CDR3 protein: CASSQDRTSGGSPLHF
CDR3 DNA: TGTGCCAGCAGCCAAGATAGAACCTCCGGGGGATCACCCCTCCACTTT

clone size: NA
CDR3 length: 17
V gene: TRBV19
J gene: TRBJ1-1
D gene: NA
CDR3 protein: CASSIVGSRAMNTEAFF
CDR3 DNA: TGTGCCAGTAGTATAGTTGGCAGTCGGGCCATGAACACTGAAGCTTTCTTT

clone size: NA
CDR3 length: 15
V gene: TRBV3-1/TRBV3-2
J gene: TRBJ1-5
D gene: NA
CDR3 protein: CASSQDGRGVQPQHF
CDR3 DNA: TGTGCCAGCAGCCAAGACGGTAGGGGGGTTCAGCCCCAGCATTTT

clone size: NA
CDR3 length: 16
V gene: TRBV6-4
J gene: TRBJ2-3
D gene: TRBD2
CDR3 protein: CASSPSAGAFTDTQYF
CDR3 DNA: TGTGCCAGCAGTCCCTCCGCGGGAGCCTTTACAGATACGCAGTATTTT

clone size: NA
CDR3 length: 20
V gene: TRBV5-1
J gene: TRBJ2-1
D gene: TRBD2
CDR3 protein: CASSNSWTAGTSGRANEQFF
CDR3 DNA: TGCGCCAGCAGCAATTCGTGGACAGCAGGGACTAGCGGGAGGGCAAATGAGCAGTTCTTC

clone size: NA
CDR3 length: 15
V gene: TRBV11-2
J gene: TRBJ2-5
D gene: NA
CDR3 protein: CASSPTGGVQETQYF
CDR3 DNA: TGTGCCAGCAGCCCGACTGGAGGGGTCCAAGAGACCCAGTACTTC

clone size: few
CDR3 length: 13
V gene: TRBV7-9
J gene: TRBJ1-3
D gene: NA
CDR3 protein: CASSIDGGNTIYF
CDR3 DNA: TGTGCCAGCAGTATCGACGGTGGAAACACCATATATTTT

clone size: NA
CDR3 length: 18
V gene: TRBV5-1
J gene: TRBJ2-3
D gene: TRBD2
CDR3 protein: CASSTAPVLAGSPDTQYF
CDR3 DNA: TGCGCCAGCAGCACCGCCCCCGTCCTAGCGGGAAGTCCAGATACGCAGTATTTT

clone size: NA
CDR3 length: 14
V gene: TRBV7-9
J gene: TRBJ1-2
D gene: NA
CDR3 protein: CASSPPDNQRGYTF
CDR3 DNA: TGTGCCAGCAGCCCACCGGACAATCAGAGGGGCTACACCTTC

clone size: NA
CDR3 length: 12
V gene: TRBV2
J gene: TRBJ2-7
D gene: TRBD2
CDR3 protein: CASKREEDEQYF
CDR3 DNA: TGTGCCAGCAAGCGGGAGGAGGATGAGCAGTACTTC

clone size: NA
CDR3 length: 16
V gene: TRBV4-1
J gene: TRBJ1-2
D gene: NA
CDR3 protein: CASSQDTQGGHYGYTF
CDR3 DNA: TGCGCCAGCAGCCAAGATACCCAGGGCGGGCACTATGGCTACACCTTC

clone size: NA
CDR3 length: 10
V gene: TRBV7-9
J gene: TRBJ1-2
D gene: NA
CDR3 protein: CASSVGVYTF
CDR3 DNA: TGTGCCAGCAGCGTAGGGGTCTACACCTTC

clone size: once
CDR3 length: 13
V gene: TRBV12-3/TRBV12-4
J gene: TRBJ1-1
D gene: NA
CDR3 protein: CASSLDPTTEAFF
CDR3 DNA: TGTGCCAGCAGTTTAGACCCGACTACTGAAGCTTTCTTT

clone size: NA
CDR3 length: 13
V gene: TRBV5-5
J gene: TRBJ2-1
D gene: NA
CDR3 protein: CASSLFLQGEQFF
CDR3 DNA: TGTGCCAGCAGCCTCTTCCTCCAGGGTGAGCAGTTCTTC

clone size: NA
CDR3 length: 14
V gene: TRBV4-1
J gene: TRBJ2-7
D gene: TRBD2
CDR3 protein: CASSLASGSYEQYF
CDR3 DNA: TGCGCCAGCAGCCTGGCTAGCGGGAGCTACGAGCAGTACTTC

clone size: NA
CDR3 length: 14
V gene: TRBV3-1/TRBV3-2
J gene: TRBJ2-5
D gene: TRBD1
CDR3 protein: CASRLGQVQETQYF
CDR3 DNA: TGTGCCAGCAGGTTAGGACAGGTACAAGAGACCCAGTACTTC

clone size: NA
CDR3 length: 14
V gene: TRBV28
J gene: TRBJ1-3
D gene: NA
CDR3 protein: CASSGQFSGNTIYF
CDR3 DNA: TGTGCCAGCTCTGGACAGTTCTCTGGAAACACCATATATTTT

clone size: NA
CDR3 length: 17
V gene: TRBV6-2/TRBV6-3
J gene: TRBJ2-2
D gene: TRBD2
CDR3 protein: CASSFLAGGANTGELFF
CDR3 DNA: TGTGCCAGCAGTTTTCTAGCGGGAGGAGCGAACACCGGGGAGCTGTTTTTT

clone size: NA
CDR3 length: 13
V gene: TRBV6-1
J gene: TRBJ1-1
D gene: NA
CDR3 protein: CASSESENTEAFF
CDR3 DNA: TGTGCCAGCAGTGAATCAGAGAACACTGAAGCTTTCTTT

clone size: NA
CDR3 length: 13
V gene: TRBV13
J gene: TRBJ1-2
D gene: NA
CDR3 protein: CASSYPLTYGYTF
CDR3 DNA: TGTGCCAGCAGTTACCCCCTTACCTATGGCTACACCTTC

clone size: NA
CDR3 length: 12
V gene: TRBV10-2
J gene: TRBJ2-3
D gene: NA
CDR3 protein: CASGSGADTQYF
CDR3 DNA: TGCGCCAGCGGGTCGGGGGCGGATACGCAGTATTTT